The 9 T cell receptor beta chains listed next were all sequenced from one sample in a study of T cell clones after liver transplantation. Clones were read by immunoSEQ multiplex PCR, and TCRdb kept only the in-frame ones, dropping some. The sample lists around 20,000 clones; approximately 88% were seen once. Sample: CD8+ T cells from blood, taken before liver transplant. The source is a human donor who received a liver transplant.

The chain couples TRBV19 to TRBJ2-7; 11 bases fit TRBD2. The germline V gene encodes CDR1 LNHDA and CDR2 SQIVND (reference sequence). The CDR3 totals 14 residues. V shed 5 bases, J shed 2 bases, and the junction held 2 bases outside the gene matches. This CDR3 is CASSGTSGTYEQYF. The CDR3 region has the DNA TGTGCCAGTAGTGGGACTAGCGGTACCTACGAGCAGTACTTC.

This chain uses TRBV13 with TRBJ2-7; 9 bases match TRBD2. The CDR3 is 15 residues long. The V gene's germline CDR1 is PRHDT and CDR2 FYEKMQ (reference sequence). Losses at the gene ends were 2 bases for V and 2 bases for J; bases not matched to a gene: 4. This chain's CDR3 is CASSLQREVPYEQYF. CDR3 nucleotide sequence: TGTGCCAGCAGCTTACAGCGGGAGGTTCCCTACGAGCAGTACTTC.

CDR3: CASSVALGGVAYNEQFF. The CDR3 region has the DNA TGTGCCAGCAGCGTAGCCCTTGGGGGGGTAGCCTACAATGAGCAGTTCTTC. This rearrangement joins TRBV9 to TRBJ2-1; 7 bases are shared with TRBD2. CDR3 length: 17 residues. CDR1 and CDR2 (germline): SGDLS, YYNGEE. Trimming cost V 0 bases and J 2 bases; bases outside gene matches: 8.

The chain is built from TRBV9 and TRBJ1-2; D is unresolved. The CDR3 sequence is 14 residues long. Per germline, CDR1 SGDLS and CDR2 YYNGEE. V was cut by 0 bases and J by 4 bases, with 10 bases left in between. This CDR3 is CASSVGADSYGYTF. The CDR3 DNA sequence: TGTGCCAGCAGCGTAGGTGCGGATAGCTATGGCTACACCTTC. The variable domain in full, completed from reference TRBV9 and TRBJ1-2, reads DSGVTQTPKHLITATGQRVTLRCSPRSGDLSVYWYQQSLDQGLQFLIQYYNGEERAKGNILERFSAQQFPDLHSELNLSSLELGDSALYFCASSVGADSYGYTFGSGTRLTVV.

Only a few counts were recorded for this clone. J is TRBJ1-5 and V is TRBV28, with a weak D call TRBD1 (5 bases). The CDR3 consists of 15 residues. The V end was cut by 3 bases, the J end by 7 bases, with 16 bases between. CDR1 MDHEN and CDR2 SYDVKM come from the germline V gene. CDR3 in amino acids: CASSFGQGFRQPQHF. In DNA, the CDR3 is TGTGCCAGCAGTTTCGGGCAGGGCTTTCGGCAGCCCCAGCATTTT.

The V and J genes are TRBV27 and TRBJ1-2; D unclear. This CDR3 contains 13 residues. V lost 3 bases to trimming and J lost 0 bases, with 5 bases between them. Germline V gene data show CDR1 as MNHEY and CDR2 as SMNVEV (reference sequence). The CDR3 is CASSFLANYGYTF. As DNA, the CDR3 is TGTGCCAGCAGTTTCCTAGCTAACTATGGCTACACCTTC.

The genes are TRBV28 and TRBJ1-1; 7 bases map to TRBD1. The CDR3 has 13 residues. Germline V gene sequence: CDR1 MDHEN, CDR2 SYDVKM. The V gene end was trimmed by 6 bases and the J gene end by 5 bases; junction bases not matched to a gene: 6. The CDR3 sequence is CASSLDRETEAFF. The DNA of the CDR3 is TGTGCCAGCAGCCTTGACAGGGAGACTGAAGCTTTCTTT.

Only a few counts were recorded for this clone. This chain links TRBV4-2 with TRBJ2-7, with D perhaps matching TRBD1 or TRBD2 (6 bases each). In germline, CDR1 is LGHNA, CDR2 YNFKEQ. The CDR3 length is 15 residues. V was pared by 0 bases and J by 5 bases, with 14 bases between. CDR3 protein: CASSQDPGAANEQYF. CDR3 sequence (DNA): TGTGCCAGCAGCCAAGATCCGGGGGCTGCAAACGAGCAGTACTTC.

This clone was observed once. The chain has TRBV6-5 and TRBJ1-1; D is unresolved. The CDR3 is 14 residues long. From germline, CDR1 is MNHEY and CDR2 SVGAGI. Trimming removed 4 bases from V and 10 bases from J, with 19 bases in between. Here the CDR3 reads CASSFSTSTLGAFF. The CDR3 DNA sequence: TGTGCCAGCAGTTTCTCGACCTCGACACTCGGAGCTTTCTTT.